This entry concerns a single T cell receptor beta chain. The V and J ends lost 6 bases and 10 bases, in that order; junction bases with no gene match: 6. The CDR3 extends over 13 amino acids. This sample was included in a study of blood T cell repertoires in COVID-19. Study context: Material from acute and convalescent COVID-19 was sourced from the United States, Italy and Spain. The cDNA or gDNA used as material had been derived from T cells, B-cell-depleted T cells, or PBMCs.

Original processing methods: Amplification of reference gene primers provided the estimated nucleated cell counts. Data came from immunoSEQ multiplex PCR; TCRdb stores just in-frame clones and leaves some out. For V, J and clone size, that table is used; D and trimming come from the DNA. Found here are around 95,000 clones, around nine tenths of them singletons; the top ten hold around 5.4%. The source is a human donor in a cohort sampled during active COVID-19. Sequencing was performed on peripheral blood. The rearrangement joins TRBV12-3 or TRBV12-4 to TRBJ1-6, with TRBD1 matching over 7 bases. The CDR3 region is CASSLGGRSPLHF. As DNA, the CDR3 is TGTGCCAGCAGCCTAGGGGGCCGATCACCCCTCCACTTT.